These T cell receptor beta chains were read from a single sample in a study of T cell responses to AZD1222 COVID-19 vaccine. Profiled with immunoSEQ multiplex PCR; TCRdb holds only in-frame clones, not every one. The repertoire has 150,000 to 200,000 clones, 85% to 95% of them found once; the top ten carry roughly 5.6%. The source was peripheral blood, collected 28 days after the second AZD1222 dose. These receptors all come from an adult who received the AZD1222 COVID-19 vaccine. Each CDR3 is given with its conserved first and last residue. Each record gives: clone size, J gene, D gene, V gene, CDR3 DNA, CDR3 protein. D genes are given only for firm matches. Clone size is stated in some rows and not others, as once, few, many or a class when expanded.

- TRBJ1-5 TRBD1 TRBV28 TGTGCCAGCAGTTCCGGGACAGCCGGCAATCAGCCCCAGCATTTT CASSSGTAGNQPQHF
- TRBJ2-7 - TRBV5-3 TGTGCCGTCAGCGGAGAGCAGTACTTC CAVSGEQYF
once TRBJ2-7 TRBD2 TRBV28 TGTGCCAGCAGTACCCTTGAAGCGGGAGGGCCCAACGAGCAGTACTTC CASSTLEAGGPNEQYF
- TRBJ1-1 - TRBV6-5 TGTGCCAGCAGTTACACAGTGAACACTGAAGCTTTCTTT CASSYTVNTEAFF
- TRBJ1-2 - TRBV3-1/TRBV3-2 TGTGCCAGCAGCCAAGATTTGGCGACAGGTGTGTATGGCTACACCTTC CASSQDLATGVYGYTF
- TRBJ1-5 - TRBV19 TGTGCCAGTAGTATGGGGTACGGAAATCAGCCCCAGCATTTT CASSMGYGNQPQHF
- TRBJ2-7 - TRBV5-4 TGTGCCAGCAGCCTAAGGGGACTTGCCTACGAGCAGTACTTC CASSLRGLAYEQYF
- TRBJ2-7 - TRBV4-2 TGTGCCAGCAGCCCCCCTAGGGCAGGGTGTTTGTACGAGCAGTACTTC CASSPPRAGCLYEQYF
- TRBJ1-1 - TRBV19 TGTGCCAGTATCGAGGGATGGAACACTGAAGCTTTCTTT CASIEGWNTEAFF
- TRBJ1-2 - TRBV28 TGTGCCTCCGGCGCGTGGGGTGACTACACCTTC CASGAWGDYTF
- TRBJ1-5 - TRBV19 TGTGCCAGTACCGAAACAGGGTATAGCAATCAGCCCCAGCATTTT CASTETGYSNQPQHF
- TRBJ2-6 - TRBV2 TGTGCCAGCGCCCAGGGTTCTGGGGCCAACGTCCTGACTTTC CASAQGSGANVLTF
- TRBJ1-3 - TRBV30 TGTGCCTGGTCAAGGGTCGGTGGAAACACCATATATTTT CAWSRVGGNTIYF
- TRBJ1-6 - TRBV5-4 TGTGCCAGCAGCGTCCCTAAGCCAGTAGGTATCTATAATTCACCCCTCCACTTT CASSVPKPVGIYNSPLHF